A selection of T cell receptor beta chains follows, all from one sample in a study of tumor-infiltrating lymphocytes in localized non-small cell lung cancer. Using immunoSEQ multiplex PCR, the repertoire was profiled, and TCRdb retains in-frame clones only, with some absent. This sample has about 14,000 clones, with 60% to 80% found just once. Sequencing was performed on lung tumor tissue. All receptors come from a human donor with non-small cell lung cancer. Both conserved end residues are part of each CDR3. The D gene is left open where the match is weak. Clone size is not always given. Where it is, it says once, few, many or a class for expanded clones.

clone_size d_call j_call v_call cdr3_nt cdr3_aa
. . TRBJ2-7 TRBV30 TGTGCCTGGAGGTCAGGCTCCCACGAGCAGTACTTC CAWRSGSHEQYF
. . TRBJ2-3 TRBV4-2 TGTGCCAGCAGCCAAGCCCTCCCCAATTCAGATACGCAGTATTTT CASSQALPNSDTQYF
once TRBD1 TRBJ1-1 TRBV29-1 TGCAGCGCCGACAGGGGGGCGAACACTGAAGCTTTCTTT CSADRGANTEAFF
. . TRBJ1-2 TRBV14 TGTGCCAGCAGCCGCGGACGGGGAAGAGGGGGCTACACCTTC CASSRGRGRGGYTF
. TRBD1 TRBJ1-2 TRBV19 TGTGCCAGTAGTGAACCAGGGGGCGCAAACTATGGCTACACCTTC CASSEPGGANYGYTF
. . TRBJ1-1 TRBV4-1 TGCGCCAGCAGCCATGGGGGGAACACTGAAGCTTTCTTT CASSHGGNTEAFF
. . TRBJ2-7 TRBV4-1 TGCGCCAGCAGCAAATCAGGGGCCTACGAGCAGTACTTC CASSKSGAYEQYF
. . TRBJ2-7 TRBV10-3 TGTGCCATCAGTGGGAGGAACTACGAGCAGTACTTC CAISGRNYEQYF
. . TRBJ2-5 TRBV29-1 TGCAGCGTCCTCCAAGGACAGAGACAAGAGACCCAGTACTTC CSVLQGQRQETQYF
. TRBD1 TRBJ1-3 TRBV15 TGTGCCACCAGCAGAGATCGGCAGGGGGCTTTTGGAAACACCATATATTTT CATSRDRQGAFGNTIYF
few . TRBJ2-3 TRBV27 TGTGCCAGCAGTTTAGACAGCGGTAGGGATACGCAGTATTTT CASSLDSGRDTQYF
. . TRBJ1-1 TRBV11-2 TGTGCCAGCAGCTTCTCGGGGAACACTGAAGCTTTCTTT CASSFSGNTEAFF
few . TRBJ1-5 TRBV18 TGTGCCAGCTCACCAAAGGTAGGGGCAGGGCAGCCCCAGCATTTT CASSPKVGAGQPQHF
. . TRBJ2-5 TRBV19 TGTGCCAGTAGTTTGGGCAGGCAAGAGACCCAGTACTTC CASSLGRQETQYF
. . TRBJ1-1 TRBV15 TGTGCCACCAGCAGAGTAGGAGGGGGCACTGAAGCTTTCTTT CATSRVGGGTEAFF
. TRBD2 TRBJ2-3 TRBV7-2 TGTGCCAGCAGCTTAGGACTAGCGGGGCCTCGGGATACGCAGTATTTT CASSLGLAGPRDTQYF
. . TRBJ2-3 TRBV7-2 TGTGCCAGCAGCTTAGGGGGCAGCAGGGATACGCAGTATTTT CASSLGGSRDTQYF
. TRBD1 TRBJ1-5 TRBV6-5 TGTGCCAGCAGTTTCACAGGGGGCAATCAGCCCCAGCATTTT CASSFTGGNQPQHF
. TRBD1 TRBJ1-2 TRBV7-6 TGTGCCAGCAGCTTAGTGGGACAGGGAGGTAGCTATGGCTACACCTTC CASSLVGQGGSYGYTF
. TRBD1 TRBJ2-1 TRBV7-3 TGTGCCAGCAGCTTAACGCAGGGGGTCAATGAGCAGTTCTTC CASSLTQGVNEQFF
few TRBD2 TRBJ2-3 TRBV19 TGTGCCAGTAGTCCTCTCGGTGGCGGGAGTACAGATACGCAGTATTTT CASSPLGGGSTDTQYF
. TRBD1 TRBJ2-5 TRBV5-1 TGCGCCAGCAGCTTGGCCGGGACAGGGGGCCAAGAGACCCAGTACTTC CASSLAGTGGQETQYF
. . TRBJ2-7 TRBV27 TGTGCCAGCAGTTTAAAGAAACGGGGATCCTACGAGCAGTACTTC CASSLKKRGSYEQYF
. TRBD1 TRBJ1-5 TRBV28 TGTGCCAGCAGTTGGGACAGGGGTAATCAGCCCCAGCATTTT CASSWDRGNQPQHF
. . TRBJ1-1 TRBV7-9 TGTGCCAGCAGCTTCGGGGGCAGGGTGAACACTGAAGCTTTCTTT CASSFGGRVNTEAFF
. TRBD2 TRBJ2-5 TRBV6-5 TGTGCCAGCAGTGTAGCGGGACTTGCAGAGACCCAGTACTTC CASSVAGLAETQYF
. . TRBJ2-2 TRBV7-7 TGTGCTAGCAGCTTAGAAGCCACCGGGGAGCTGTTTTTT CASSLEATGELFF
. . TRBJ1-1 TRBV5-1 TGCGCCAGCAGCTGGGGGCCCACTGAAGCTTTCTTT CASSWGPTEAFF
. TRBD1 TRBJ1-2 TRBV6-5 TGTGCCAGCACCCCCCGACAGGGGAACTATGGCTACACCTTC CASTPRQGNYGYTF
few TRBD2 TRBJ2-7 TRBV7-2 TGTGCCAGCAGCTTACAAGCGGGAGCCAACGAGCAGTACTTC CASSLQAGANEQYF
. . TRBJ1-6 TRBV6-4 TGTGCCAGCGGCCCACAGACTGGATCACCCCTCCACTTT CASGPQTGSPLHF
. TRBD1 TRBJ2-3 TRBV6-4 TGTGCCAGCAGTGCCTTCCAGGGGGCAGATACGCAGTATTTT CASSAFQGADTQYF
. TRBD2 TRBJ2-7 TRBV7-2 TGTGCCAGCAGCGACGGGGCGGGAGTAGGCGAGCAGTACTTC CASSDGAGVGEQYF
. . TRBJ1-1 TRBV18 TGTGCCAGCTCACCAACACCAACGAACACTGAAGCTTTCTTT CASSPTPTNTEAFF
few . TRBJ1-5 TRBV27 TGTGCCAGCAGGGGTATGGGGGTGGGTAGCAATCAGCCCCAGCATTTT CASRGMGVGSNQPQHF
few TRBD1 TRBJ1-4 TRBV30 TGTGCCTGGAGTGGGTACAGGGGAGCTAATGAAAAACTGTTTTTT CAWSGYRGANEKLFF
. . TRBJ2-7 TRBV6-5 TGTGCCAGCCGAACGGGAGACGCAGCCTACGAGCAGTACTTC CASRTGDAAYEQYF
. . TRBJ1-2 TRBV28 TGTGCCAGCAAGTCAGGGGCAATTAACTATGGCTACACCTTC CASKSGAINYGYTF
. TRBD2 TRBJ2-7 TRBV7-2 TGTGCCAGCAGCTCGGAGCGGGGTGCAACCTACGAGCAGTACTTC CASSSERGATYEQYF
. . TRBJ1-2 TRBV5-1 TGCGCCAGCAGCTTGGGGATGGGCGTGGGGGACTATGGCTACACCTTC CASSLGMGVGDYGYTF